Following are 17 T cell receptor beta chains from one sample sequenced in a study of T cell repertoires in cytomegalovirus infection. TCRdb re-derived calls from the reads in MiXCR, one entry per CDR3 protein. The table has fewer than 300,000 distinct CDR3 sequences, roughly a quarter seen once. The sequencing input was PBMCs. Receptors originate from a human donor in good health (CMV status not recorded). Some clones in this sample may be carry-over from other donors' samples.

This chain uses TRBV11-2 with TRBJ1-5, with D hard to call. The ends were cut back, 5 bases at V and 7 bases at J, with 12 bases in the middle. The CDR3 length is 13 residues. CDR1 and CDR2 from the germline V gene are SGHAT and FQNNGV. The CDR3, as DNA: TGTGCCAGCAGCCCCGGGGTGGGGCAGCCCCAGCATTTT. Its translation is CASSPGVGQPQHF.

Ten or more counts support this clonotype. The CDR3 is CATSDSSAGGPYEQYF. The CDR3 coding sequence is TGTGCCACCAGTGATTCCTCCGCAGGCGGACCCTACGAGCAGTACTTC. The genes are TRBV24-1 and TRBJ2-7; D call uncertain. The germline V and J ends were trimmed by 2 bases and 2 bases, with 15 bases remaining between them. Germline lookup yields CDR1 KGHDR and CDR2 SFDVKD. The CDR3 covers 16 residues.

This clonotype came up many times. The CDR3 here is CSVPVGGNTQYF. CDR3 bases: TGCAGCGTCCCCGTGGGAGGGAATACGCAGTATTTT. The chain recombines TRBV29-1 with TRBJ2-3, with TRBD2 matching 7 bases. Germline trimming cut 6 bases from V and 7 bases from J; bases unmatched to any gene: 7. Germline-derived CDR1 and CDR2 are SQVTM and ANQGSEA. CDR3 length equals 12 residues.

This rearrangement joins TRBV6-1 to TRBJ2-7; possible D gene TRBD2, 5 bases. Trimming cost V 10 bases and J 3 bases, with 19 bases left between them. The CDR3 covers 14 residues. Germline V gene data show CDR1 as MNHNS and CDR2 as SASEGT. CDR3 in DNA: TGTGCCATCCGGACCCTCGGGGTTTTCTACGAGCAGTACTTC. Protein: CAIRTLGVFYEQYF.

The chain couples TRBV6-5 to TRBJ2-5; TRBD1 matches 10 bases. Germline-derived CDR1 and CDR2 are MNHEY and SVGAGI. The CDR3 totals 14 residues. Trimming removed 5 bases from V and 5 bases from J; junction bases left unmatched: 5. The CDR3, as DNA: TGTGCCAGCAGTCAGGGGACAGGGGTGGAGACCCAGTACTTC. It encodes CASSQGTGVETQYF.

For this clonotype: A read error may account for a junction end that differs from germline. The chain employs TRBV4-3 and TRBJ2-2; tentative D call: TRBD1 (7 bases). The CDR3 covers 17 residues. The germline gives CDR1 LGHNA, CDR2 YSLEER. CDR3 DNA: TGCGCCAGCAGCCAAGAGAGGGACAGTTCGAACACCGGGGGGCTGTTTTTT. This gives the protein CASSQERDSSNTGGLFF.

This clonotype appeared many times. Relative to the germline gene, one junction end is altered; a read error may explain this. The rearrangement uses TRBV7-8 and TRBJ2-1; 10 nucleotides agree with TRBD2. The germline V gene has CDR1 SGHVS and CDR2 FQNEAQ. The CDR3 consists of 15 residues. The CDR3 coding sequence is TGTGCCAGCAGTTTAGGTCTAGCGGGAGTGAATGAGCAGTTCTTC. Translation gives CASSLGLAGVNEQFF.

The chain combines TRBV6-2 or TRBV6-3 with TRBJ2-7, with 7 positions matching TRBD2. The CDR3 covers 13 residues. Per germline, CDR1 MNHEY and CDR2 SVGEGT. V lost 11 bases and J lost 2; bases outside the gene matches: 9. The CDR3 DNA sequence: TGTGCCGGCGGAACTAGCGACACCTACGAGCAGTACTTC. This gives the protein CAGGTSDTYEQYF.

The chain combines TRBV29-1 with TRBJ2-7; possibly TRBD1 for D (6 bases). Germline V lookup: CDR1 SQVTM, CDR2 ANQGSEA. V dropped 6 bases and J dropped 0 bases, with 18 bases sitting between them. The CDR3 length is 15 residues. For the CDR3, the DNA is TGCAGCGTCGCTACAGGGAAGCGGAACTCCTACGAGCAGTACTTC. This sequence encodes CSVATGKRNSYEQYF.

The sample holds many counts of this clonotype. CDR3 sequence: CASSAGTYNEQFF. The CDR3 DNA reads as TGTGCCAGCAGCGCCGGGACTTACAATGAGCAGTTCTTC. The genes are TRBV7-8 and TRBJ2-1; tentatively, D is TRBD2 (6 bases). CDR1 is SGHVS, CDR2 FQNEAQ, per germline. The CDR3 is 13 residues long. V lost 5 bases and J 4 bases, leaving 9 bases between the germline ends. The full variable domain, rest sourced from reference TRBV7-8 and TRBJ2-1, is GAGVSQSPRYKVAKRGQDVALRCDPISGHVSLFWYQQALGQGPEFLTYFQNEAQLDKSGLPSDRFFAERPEGSVSTLKIQRTQQEDSAVYLCASSAGTYNEQFFGPGTRLTVL.

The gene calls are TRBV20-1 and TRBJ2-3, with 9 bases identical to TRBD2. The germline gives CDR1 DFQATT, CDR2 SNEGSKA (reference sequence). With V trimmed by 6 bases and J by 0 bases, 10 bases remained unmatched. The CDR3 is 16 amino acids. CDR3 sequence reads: CSAVPGTSISTDTQYF. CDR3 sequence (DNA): TGCAGTGCCGTCCCCGGGACTAGCATTAGCACAGATACGCAGTATTTT.

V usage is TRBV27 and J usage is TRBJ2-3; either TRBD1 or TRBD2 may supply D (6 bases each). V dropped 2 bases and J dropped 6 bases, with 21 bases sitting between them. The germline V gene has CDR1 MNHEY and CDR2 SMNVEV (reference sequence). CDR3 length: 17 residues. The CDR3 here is CASSLIVTPRGADTQYF. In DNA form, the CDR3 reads TGTGCCAGCAGTTTAATTGTGACCCCGAGGGGGGCGGATACGCAGTATTTT.

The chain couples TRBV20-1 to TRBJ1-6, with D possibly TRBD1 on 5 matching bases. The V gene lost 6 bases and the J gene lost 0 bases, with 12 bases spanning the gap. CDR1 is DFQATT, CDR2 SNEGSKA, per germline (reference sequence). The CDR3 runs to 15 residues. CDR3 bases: TGCAGTGCGACGCGACAGAGCTCCTATAATTCACCCCTCCACTTT. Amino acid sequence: CSATRQSSYNSPLHF.

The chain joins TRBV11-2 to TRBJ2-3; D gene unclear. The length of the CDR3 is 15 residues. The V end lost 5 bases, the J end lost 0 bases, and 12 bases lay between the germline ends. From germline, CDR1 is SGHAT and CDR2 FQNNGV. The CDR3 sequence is CASSKIRSSTDTQYF. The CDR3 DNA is TGTGCCAGCAGCAAAATCAGGAGTAGCACAGATACGCAGTATTTT. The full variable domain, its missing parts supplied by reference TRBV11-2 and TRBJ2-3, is EAGVAQSPRYKIIEKRQSVAFWCNPISGHATLYWYQQILGQGPKLLIQFQNNGVVDDSQLPKDRFSAERLKGVDSTLKIQPAKLEDSAVYLCASSKIRSSTDTQYFGPGTRLTVL.

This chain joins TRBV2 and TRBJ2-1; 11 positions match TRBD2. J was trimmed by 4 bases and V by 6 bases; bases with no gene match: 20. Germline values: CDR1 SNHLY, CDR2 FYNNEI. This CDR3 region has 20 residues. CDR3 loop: CASSNPLAGGATHSYNEQFF. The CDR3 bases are TGTGCCAGCAGCAATCCCCTAGCGGGGGGCGCAACCCATTCGTACAATGAGCAGTTCTTC. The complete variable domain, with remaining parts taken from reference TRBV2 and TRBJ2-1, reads EPEVTQTPSHQVTQMGQEVILRCVPISNHLYFYWYRQILGQKVEFLVSFYNNEISEKSEIFDDQFSVERPDGSNFTLKIRSTKLEDSAMYFCASSNPLAGGATHSYNEQFFGPGTRLTVL.

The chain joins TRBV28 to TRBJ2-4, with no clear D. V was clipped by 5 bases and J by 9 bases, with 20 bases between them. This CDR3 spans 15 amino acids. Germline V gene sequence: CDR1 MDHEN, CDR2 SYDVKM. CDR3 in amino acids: CASSPHPGSPGIQYF. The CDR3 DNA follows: TGTGCCAGCAGTCCCCACCCAGGCTCCCCAGGCATTCAGTACTTC.

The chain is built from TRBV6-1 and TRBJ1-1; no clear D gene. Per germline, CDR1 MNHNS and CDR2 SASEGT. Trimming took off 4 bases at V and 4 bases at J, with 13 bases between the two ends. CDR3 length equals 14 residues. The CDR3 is CASSATPGATEAFF. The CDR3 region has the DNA TGTGCCAGCAGTGCGACCCCCGGCGCCACTGAAGCTTTCTTT.